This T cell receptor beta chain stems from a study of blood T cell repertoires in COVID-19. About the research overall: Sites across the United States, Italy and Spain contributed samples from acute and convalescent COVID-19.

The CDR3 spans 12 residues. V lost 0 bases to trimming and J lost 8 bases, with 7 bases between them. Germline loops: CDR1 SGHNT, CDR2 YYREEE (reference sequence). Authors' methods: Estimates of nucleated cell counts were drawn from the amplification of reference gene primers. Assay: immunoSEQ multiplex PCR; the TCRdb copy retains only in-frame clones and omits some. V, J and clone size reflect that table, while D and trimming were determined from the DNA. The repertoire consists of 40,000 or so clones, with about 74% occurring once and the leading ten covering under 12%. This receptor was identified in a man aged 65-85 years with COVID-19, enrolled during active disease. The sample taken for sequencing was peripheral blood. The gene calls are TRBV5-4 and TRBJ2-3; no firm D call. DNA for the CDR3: TGTGCCAGCAGCTTGGACGCAGGTACGCAGTATTTT. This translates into CASSLDAGTQYF.